The 15 T cell receptor beta chains in this list originate from one sample, sequenced in a study of T cells in Graves' hyperthyroidism and ophthalmopathy (dated by TCRdb to the late 2010s). Library prep was done by multiplex PCR. Instrument on record: Illumina HiSeq 2000. TCR beta CDR3 regions were amplified from RNA transcripts. For the first round of RT-PCR on the TCR CDR3, the HTBI primer set was used together with the Qiagen OneStep RT-PCR kit. TCRdb reprocessing: public reads trimmed at Q25 with fastp, clones called with MiXCR, in-frame beta chains kept. Duplicate CDR3 protein sequences are folded into a single record with the most common DNA and genes. Here the sample has hundreds of thousands of distinct CDR3 sequences; around 14% occur a single time. The top ten constitute more than 4.5% of the sample. The specimen sequenced was blood. The origin of the receptors is a woman aged 25 to 39 with Graves' hyperthyroidism that later progressed to Graves' ophthalmopathy.

This clonotype was detected only a few times. The V call is TRBV3-1, the J call TRBJ2-2; TRBD1 aligns across 9 bases. Germline trimming cut 3 bases from V and 4 bases from J; bases unmatched to any gene: 12. The length of the CDR3 is 18 residues. Germline-derived CDR1 and CDR2 are LGHDT and YNNKEL (reference sequence). CDR3 sequence (DNA): TGTGCCAGCAGCCAGGACTTTTGGGGACAGGGTGGCACCGGGGAGCTGTTTTTT. This translates into CASSQDFWGQGGTGELFF. Full variable domain (remainder filled in from reference TRBV3-1 and TRBJ2-2): DTAVSQTPKYLVTQMGNDKSIKCEQNLGHDTMYWYKQDSKKFLKIMFSYNNKELIINETVPNRFSPKSPDKAHLNLHINSLELGDSAVYFCASSQDFWGQGGTGELFFGEGSRLTVL.

This clonotype was seen at least ten times. The rearrangement links TRBV30 to TRBJ1-1; D not resolved. Trimming cost V 3 bases and J 6 bases, with 8 bases left between them. The CDR3 length is 11 residues. The germline CDR1 and CDR2 sequences are GTSNPN and SVGIG (reference sequence). The CDR3: CAWSYDSEAFF. The CDR3 nucleotides read TGTGCCTGGAGCTACGACTCTGAAGCTTTCTTT.

The table lists this clonotype with many counts. The chain uses TRBV29-1 and TRBJ2-3; D gene unclear. This CDR3 has 14 residues. Trimming stripped 4 bases from V and 2 bases from J, with 13 bases between. Germline V lookup: CDR1 SQVTM, CDR2 ANQGSEA. The CDR3 is CSVGSPPFTDTQYF. CDR3 coding DNA: TGCAGCGTTGGGTCACCCCCCTTCACAGATACGCAGTATTTT.

This clonotype was counted between two and nine times. V gene TRBV28 combines with J gene TRBJ1-1; maybe TRBD1 (6 bases). The CDR3 is 15 residues long. The V gene lost 8 bases and the J gene lost 3 bases, with 19 bases spanning the gap. Looked up from germline, CDR1 is MDHEN and CDR2 is SYDVKM. The CDR3 loop is CASLKGGWGDTEAFF. The DNA of the CDR3 is TGTGCCAGCCTAAAGGGGGGCTGGGGGGACACTGAAGCTTTCTTT.

There are a few counts of this clonotype. The gene calls are TRBV27 and TRBJ2-3; TRBD2 matches 11 bases. The CDR3 spans 15 residues. CDR1 MNHEY and CDR2 SMNVEV come from the germline V gene (reference sequence). The J segment lost 4 bases and the V segment lost 8 bases, leaving 8 bases of the junction unmatched. The CDR3 coding sequence is TGTGCCAGCCAAACTAGCGGGAGTATCGCAGATACGCAGTATTTT. It encodes CASQTSGSIADTQYF.

This clonotype was seen at least ten times. This chain joins TRBV2 and TRBJ2-1; a possible D gene is TRBD2 (6 bases). CDR1 SNHLY and CDR2 FYNNEI come from the germline V gene. The CDR3 length is 12 residues. Trimming took 6 bases from V and 8 from J, leaving 11 bases between them. CDR3 in amino acids: CASRRGTHEQFF. The CDR3 DNA follows: TGTGCCAGCAGGCGCGGGACTCATGAGCAGTTCTTC.

This clonotype has a handful of counts. The V and J genes are TRBV19 and TRBJ1-2, with D possibly TRBD1 on 6 matching bases. Germline CDR1 and CDR2: LNHDA and SQIVND (reference sequence). The length of the CDR3 is 14 residues. V lost 5 bases and J 2 bases, leaving 12 bases between the germline ends. The chain's CDR3 is CASSWTVENYGYTF. In DNA, the CDR3 is TGTGCCAGTAGTTGGACAGTCGAGAACTATGGCTACACCTTC.

CDR3 in amino acids: CASPTSTANTGELFF. CDR3 DNA sequence: TGTGCCAGCCCCACGTCCACAGCGAACACCGGGGAGCTGTTTTTT. The chain couples TRBV18 to TRBJ2-2; unclear D gene. Trimming stripped 8 bases from V and 0 bases from J, with 13 bases between. Germline values: CDR1 KGHSH, CDR2 LQKENI. CDR3 length equals 15 residues.

The chain employs TRBV5-5 and TRBJ2-7; 10 bases agree with TRBD2. Unmatched junction bases numbered 10, after V lost 0 bases and J lost 7 bases. The length of the CDR3 is 16 residues. CDR1 is SGHKS, CDR2 YYEKEE, per germline (reference sequence). The CDR3 spells CASSLESGLAMWEQYF. CDR3 DNA: TGTGCCAGCAGCTTGGAGTCGGGACTAGCGATGTGGGAGCAGTACTTC.

This clonotype occurred a few times. One base away lies a much larger clone, so this may be a sequencing read error. CDR3 sequence (DNA): TGTGCCGTAGGACGGGAAAGCTCCTATAATCCACCCCTCCACTTT. Translation gives CAVGRESSYNPPLHF. The chain has TRBV6-2 or TRBV6-3 and TRBJ1-6; D gene ambiguous. This CDR3 region has 15 residues. Germline V lookup: CDR1 MNHEY, CDR2 SVGEGT.

This clonotype was detected a few times. The V call is TRBV4-1, the J call TRBJ1-1; D remains ambiguous. The CDR3 runs 14 residues. Trimming pared 0 bases from V and 5 bases from J, leaving 10 bases between. Germline V gene sequence: CDR1 MGHRA, CDR2 YSYEKL. The CDR3 bases are TGCGCCAGCAGCCAAGAGAGCGGGTATACTGAAGCTTTCTTT. Protein sequence: CASSQESGYTEAFF.

The table lists this clonotype with many counts. The chain joins TRBV6-1 to TRBJ1-5, with D possibly being TRBD1 (5 bases). CDR1 MNHNS and CDR2 SASEGT come from the germline V gene. The CDR3 totals 14 residues. Trimming took off 4 bases at V and 4 bases at J, with 11 bases between the two ends. CDR3 coding DNA: TGTGCCAGCAGTGCCCGACAGCCAAATCAGCCCCAGCATTTT. Its translation: CASSARQPNQPQHF.

As regards this clonotype: A much larger clone is a single base away; this may be a read error. The J gene is TRBJ2-5, the V gene TRBV3-1; 8 bases fit TRBD1. Germline-derived CDR1 and CDR2 are LGHDT and YNNKEL (reference sequence). This CDR3 region has 17 residues. The CDR3 region has the DNA TGTGCCAGCAGCCAAGAGAGGACAGGGACGTACCAAGAGACCCAGCACTTC. Translating gives CASSQERTGTYQETQHF.

This clonotype was counted at least ten times. This chain joins TRBV5-6 and TRBJ1-2; D may be TRBD1 (6 bases). Germline V gives CDR1 SGHDT, CDR2 YYEEEE. CDR3 size: 17 residues. Deletions cut 1 base from V and 0 bases from J, with 16 bases between. CDR3 residues: CASSLPTGGGTNYGYTF. CDR3 bases: TGTGCCAGCAGCTTGCCGACAGGTGGAGGGACTAACTATGGCTACACCTTC.

This clonotype has at least ten counts. The chain combines TRBV5-8 with TRBJ2-1; 14 bases line up with TRBD2. This CDR3 is 15 amino acids long. V was clipped by 4 bases and J by 9 bases; unmatched bases: 6. The germline V gene has CDR1 SGHTS and CDR2 YDEGEE. For the CDR3, the DNA is TGTGCCAGCAGCCAAGGACTAGCGGGAGGTACTGAGCAGTTCTTC. It encodes CASSQGLAGGTEQFF.